The 32 T cell receptor beta chains below come from one sample, sequenced in a study of blood T cells in healthy people across ages. A sample-barcoded 5' primer and a J-beta primer mix were used in a second PCR of roughly 7 to 11 cycles. TCRdb itself ran the 5' RACE reads through MiXCR, one entry per CDR3 protein. The data contain about 1 million distinct CDR3 sequences, roughly 45% of them seen just once; the ten biggest clones take up approximately 20%. The sample consisted of blood. These receptor sequences come from a woman aged 60 to 75 in good health.

The rearrangement links TRBV20-1 to TRBJ2-1; 8 bases agree with TRBD2. This CDR3 comprises 12 residues. Germline V gene lookup returns CDR1 DFQATT and CDR2 SNEGSKA (reference sequence). V was clipped by 8 bases and J by 6 bases; unmatched bases: 6. CDR3 region: CSLTGLANEQFF. CDR3 DNA: TGCAGTCTCACCGGACTAGCCAATGAGCAGTTCTTC.

The table lists this clonotype with a few counts. One end of the junction does not line up with germline, which may come from a read error. The chain couples TRBV9 to TRBJ2-5, with D tentatively TRBD1 (5 bases). Germline V lookup: CDR1 SGDLS, CDR2 YYNGEE. The CDR3 has 13 amino acids. The CDR3 here is CASSVGARETQYF. CDR3 bases: TGTGCCAGCAGTGTAGGGGCTAGAGAGACCCAGTACTTC.

This chain connects TRBV24-1 to TRBJ2-1; the D gene is possibly TRBD2 (6 bases). CDR1 is KGHDR and CDR2 is SFDVKD in the germline V gene. The V and J ends lost 12 bases and 8 bases respectively, with 16 bases between them. The length of the CDR3 is 12 residues. CDR3 amino acids: CAARRGSDEQFF. CDR3 nucleotide sequence: TGTGCCGCCCGACGGGGGAGCGATGAGCAGTTCTTC.

This clonotype was observed a handful of times. The J gene is TRBJ2-1, the V gene TRBV6-2 or TRBV6-3; D may be TRBD1 (6 bases). The CDR3 consists of 15 residues. Germline CDR1 MNHEY, CDR2 SVGEGT. V was shortened by 6 bases and J by 5 bases, with 17 bases between the two germline ends. The CDR3 nucleotides read TGTGCCAGCAGCCTTACTCAAGGGGGTAACAATGAGCAGTTCTTC. As protein: CASSLTQGGNNEQFF.

This clonotype was recorded a few times. The J gene is TRBJ2-3, the V gene TRBV20-1; D unclear. The germline gives CDR1 DFQATT, CDR2 SNEGSKA (reference sequence). The CDR3 runs to 11 residues. V was trimmed by 7 bases and J by 3 bases, leaving 8 bases between them. In nucleotides, the CDR3 is TGCAGTGTTTTTGGGACAGATACGCAGTATTTT. Protein sequence: CSVFGTDTQYF.

This clonotype was seen ten or more times. The J gene is TRBJ1-2, the V gene TRBV12-3 or TRBV12-4; 8 positions agree with TRBD1. This CDR3 is built from 13 residues. The V gene end was trimmed by 5 bases and the J gene end by 5 bases; junction bases not matched to a gene: 4. CDR3 loop: CASSRTGSYGYTF. In nucleotides, the CDR3 is TGTGCCAGCAGTCGGACAGGGAGTTATGGCTACACCTTC.

This clonotype was found a few times. CDR3 sequence: CASSLIGIYGYTF. The CDR3 DNA reads as TGTGCCAGCAGCTTAATAGGGATCTATGGCTACACCTTC. This rearrangement joins TRBV7-9 to TRBJ1-2; no reliable D call. Trimming removed 2 bases from V and 4 bases from J, with 8 bases in between. The CDR3 covers 13 residues. In germline, CDR1 is SEHNR, CDR2 FQNEAQ (reference sequence).

This clonotype was recorded a few times. The J gene is TRBJ2-3, the V gene TRBV20-1, with 7 bases fitting TRBD1. The junction had 10 bases not matched to a gene; V was cut back by 8 bases and J by 2 bases. The CDR3 contains 14 residues. Germline lookup yields CDR1 DFQATT and CDR2 SNEGSKA (reference sequence). CDR3 amino acids: CSTSPGGTTDTQYF. The CDR3, as DNA: TGCAGTACAAGTCCAGGGGGAACCACAGATACGCAGTATTTT.

To note about this clonotype: The germline gene is not matched at one end of the junction; a read error may be the cause. The V call is TRBV27, the J call TRBJ2-4, with D tentatively TRBD1 (7 bases). This CDR3 comprises 12 residues. The germline V gene encodes CDR1 MNHEY and CDR2 SMNVEV (reference sequence). The CDR3 loop reads CTSRGDVNIQYF. CDR3 DNA sequence: TGTACCAGCAGGGGGGACGTCAACATTCAGTACTTC.

This clonotype showed up just a few times. The chain employs TRBV5-1 and TRBJ2-7, with TRBD1 as a possible D gene (6 bases). V was clipped by 0 bases and J by 1 base, with 14 bases between them. Germline V gene sequence: CDR1 SGHRS, CDR2 YFSETQ. This CDR3 has 16 amino acids. The CDR3 sequence: CASSLEVDSPSYEQYF. The CDR3 bases are TGCGCCAGCAGCTTGGAAGTGGACAGTCCTTCCTACGAGCAGTACTTC.

The V call is TRBV6-1, the J call TRBJ2-4; a possible D gene is TRBD1 (6 bases). The closer fit of TRBJ2-7 to the DNA end suggests the J call may be wrong. The CDR3 totals 16 residues. CDR1 and CDR2 (germline): MNHNS, SASEGT. The CDR3 spells CASSPIGGISNYEQYF. CDR3 nucleotides: TGTGCCAGCAGCCCGATTGGGGGCATCTCTAACTACGAGCAGTACTTC.

Only a few counts were recorded for this clonotype. The rearrangement links TRBV12-3 or TRBV12-4 to TRBJ2-3, with D possibly TRBD2 on 5 matching bases. The germline V and J ends were trimmed by 7 bases and 2 bases, with 16 bases remaining between them. CDR3 length: 15 residues. The CDR3 DNA reads as TGTGCCAGCACCGAAAGCGGAGCCCCCACAGATACGCAGTATTTT. Translation gives CASTESGAPTDTQYF.

The rearrangement links TRBV7-3 to TRBJ1-4; D call uncertain. This CDR3 is 15 amino acids long. Germline V gene data show CDR1 as SGHTA and CDR2 as FQGTGA. The V and J ends lost 5 bases and 0 bases respectively, with 10 bases between them. As DNA, the CDR3 is TGTGCCAGCAGCGAAGGACCCGCAACTAATGAAAAACTGTTTTTT. Protein: CASSEGPATNEKLFF.

The chain couples TRBV29-1 to TRBJ2-7; 15 bases align to TRBD2. The CDR3 has 16 residues. CDR1 and CDR2 from the germline V gene are SQVTM and ANQGSEA. V trimming: 0 bases; J trimming: 7 bases; junction bases outside the gene matches: 7. CDR3 sequence: CSVEDPGLAGGNEQYF. The CDR3 bases are TGCAGCGTTGAAGATCCCGGACTAGCGGGAGGGAATGAGCAGTACTTC.

The sample holds a few counts of this clonotype. This chain joins TRBV6-6 and TRBJ2-7, with 7 bases identical to TRBD1. This CDR3 spans 14 amino acids. The germline V gene has CDR1 MNHNY and CDR2 SVGAGI (reference sequence). The ends lost 9 bases at V and 2 bases at J; junction bases unmatched: 10. The CDR3: CASNPGQVTYEQYF. CDR3 DNA sequence: TGTGCCAGTAACCCTGGACAGGTTACCTACGAGCAGTACTTC.

V is TRBV28 and J is TRBJ2-1; weak D call: TRBD2 (5 bases). CDR1 is MDHEN and CDR2 is SYDVKM in the germline V gene. The CDR3 has 16 residues. The V and J ends lost 6 bases and 1 base respectively, with 16 bases between them. As DNA, the CDR3 is TGTGCCAGCAGCCCGACGCTTGAGGGTTCCTACAATGAGCAGTTCTTC. Its translation is CASSPTLEGSYNEQFF.

The chain employs TRBV9 and TRBJ1-2, with 7 nucleotides matching TRBD1. The CDR3 has 14 amino acids. The germline gives CDR1 SGDLS, CDR2 YYNGEE. V trimming: 4 bases; J trimming: 6 bases; junction bases outside the gene matches: 9. The CDR3 loop is CASSSRTGVDGYTF. CDR3 in DNA: TGTGCCAGCAGCTCCCGGACAGGCGTTGATGGCTACACCTTC.

This chain uses TRBV18 with TRBJ2-3; D uncertain. The CDR3 spans 14 residues. V was clipped by 0 bases and J by 3 bases, with 7 bases between them. The V gene's germline CDR1 is KGHSH and CDR2 LQKENI. The CDR3 region has the DNA TGTGCCAGCTCACCACCGTTCACAACAGATACGCAGTATTTT. Amino acids: CASSPPFTTDTQYF.

The chain is built from TRBV29-1 and TRBJ2-1, with 7 bases matching TRBD2. Per germline, CDR1 SQVTM and CDR2 ANQGSEA. J lost 4 bases, V lost 8 bases, and 11 bases had no gene match. CDR3 length: 14 residues. In DNA form, the CDR3 reads TGCAGCCTGTCGGGGGGAACAACATACAATGAGCAGTTCTTC. Translating gives CSLSGGTTYNEQFF.

In this sample, this clonotype turned up once. V usage is TRBV20-1 and J usage is TRBJ2-7, with no clear D. The closer fit of TRBJ2-5 to the DNA end suggests the J call may be wrong. Germline CDR1 reads DFQATT; CDR2 reads SNEGSKA (reference sequence). This CDR3 is 14 amino acids long. The CDR3 region is CSARGVPREETQYF. CDR3 DNA: TGCAGTGCTAGAGGAGTGCCCCGAGAGGAGACCCAGTACTTC.

The gene calls are TRBV7-9 and TRBJ2-7, with 8 positions matching TRBD2. The J call may be wrong; the DNA end is better matched by TRBJ2-5. Germline V gene sequence: CDR1 SEHNR, CDR2 FQNEAQ (reference sequence). The CDR3 is made up of 16 amino acids. The CDR3 coding sequence is TGTGCCAGCAGCCCCATAGGGGATAGCGGGGTAGAGACCCAGTACTTC. This translates into CASSPIGDSGVETQYF.

The genes are TRBV20-1 and TRBJ2-4; D unclear. V was clipped by 0 bases and J by 13 bases, with 22 bases between them. The CDR3 extends over 15 amino acids. Germline CDR1 DFQATT, CDR2 SNEGSKA (reference sequence). The CDR3, as DNA: TGCAGTGCTAGAGATAGTCCCATACGAGATTCGGAGCAGTACTTC. Its protein is CSARDSPIRDSEQYF.

This clonotype was recorded a few times. The J gene is TRBJ1-2, the V gene TRBV20-1, with D hard to call. Per germline, CDR1 DFQATT and CDR2 SNEGSKA (reference sequence). V was trimmed by 3 bases and J by 2 bases, leaving 10 bases between them. This CDR3 is 13 amino acids long. The CDR3 DNA sequence: TGCAGTGCTAGGACGCAATCGAACTATGGCTACACCTTC. Translation: CSARTQSNYGYTF.

V and J are TRBV7-8 and TRBJ2-7; 10 nucleotides line up with TRBD1. Per the germline V gene, CDR1 is SGHVS and CDR2 is FQNEAQ. J gave up 2 bases and V 6 bases, and 7 bases lay outside the gene matches. This CDR3 has 15 residues. The CDR3 region has the DNA TGTGCCAGCAGGCGGGGGACAGGGGCCACCTACGAGCAGTACTTC. Amino acid sequence: CASRRGTGATYEQYF.

Notes on this clonotype: Mismatch with germline at one junction end may stem from a read error. This rearrangement joins TRBV5-1 to TRBJ2-3; tentative D call: TRBD1 (5 bases). The CDR3 has 15 amino acids. The germline CDR1 and CDR2 sequences are SGHRS and YFSETQ. The CDR3 spells CANSLTRVGTDTQYF. The CDR3 DNA is TGCGCCAACAGCTTGACCAGGGTGGGCACAGATACGCAGTATTTT.

V gene TRBV30 combines with J gene TRBJ2-7; D not resolved. The ends were cut back, 4 bases at V and 0 bases at J, with 13 bases in the middle. This CDR3 contains 14 residues. Looked up from germline, CDR1 is GTSNPN and CDR2 is SVGIG (reference sequence). The CDR3 DNA sequence: TGTGCCTGGACCCACCCGACTTTCTCCTACGAGCAGTACTTC. Translation gives CAWTHPTFSYEQYF.

About this clonotype itself: The junction does not match germline at one end; this may be a read error. This chain connects TRBV6-5 to TRBJ2-7; D gene ambiguous. Germline CDR1 is MNHEY and CDR2 is SVGAGI. The CDR3 has 14 residues. The CDR3 DNA reads as TGTGCCAGCAGTTACACACTAAACTCCTACGGGCAGTACTTC. Translation gives CASSYTLNSYGQYF.

The chain employs TRBV30 and TRBJ2-7; tentative D call: TRBD2 (6 bases). Germline V gene lookup returns CDR1 GTSNPN and CDR2 SVGIG (reference sequence). The CDR3 is made up of 15 amino acids. The V end was cut by 0 bases, the J end by 1 base, with 13 bases between. The CDR3 DNA reads TGTGCCTGGAGTGTAGAGGGAGGAGTGTCCTACGAGCAGTACTTC. Its protein is CAWSVEGGVSYEQYF.

This clonotype was recorded a few times. The chain combines TRBV2 with TRBJ2-3, with 8 positions matching TRBD1. The germline gives CDR1 SNHLY, CDR2 FYNNEI. V shed 6 bases and J 1 base; nucleotides not matched to a gene: 9. The length of the CDR3 is 16 residues. For the CDR3, the DNA is TGTGCCAGCAGCGAAAAGGGGACAGGACGCACAGATACGCAGTATTTT. Translation gives CASSEKGTGRTDTQYF. The full variable domain, completed using reference TRBV2 and TRBJ2-3, is EPEVTQTPSHQVTQMGQEVILRCVPISNHLYFYWYRQILGQKVEFLVSFYNNEISEKSEIFDDQFSVERPDGSNFTLKIRSTKLEDSAMYFCASSEKGTGRTDTQYFGPGTRLTVL.

The V call is TRBV27, the J call TRBJ1-1, with 10 positions matching TRBD1. The V and J ends lost 8 bases and 2 bases, in that order; junction bases with no gene match: 2. Germline loops: CDR1 MNHEY, CDR2 SMNVEV (reference sequence). The CDR3 length is 13 residues. This CDR3 reads CASRQGANTEAFF. The CDR3 region has the DNA TGTGCCAGCCGACAGGGGGCCAACACTGAAGCTTTCTTT.

The rearrangement uses TRBV9 and TRBJ1-4, with 7 bases matching TRBD1. The ends lost 4 bases at V and 8 bases at J; junction bases unmatched: 11. The CDR3 is 15 residues long. Germline values: CDR1 SGDLS, CDR2 YYNGEE. The CDR3 bases are TGTGCCAGCAGCCCGGACGTCCAGGGGGTCGAAAAACTGTTTTTT. The encoded protein is CASSPDVQGVEKLFF.

The V gene is TRBV7-9, the J gene TRBJ2-5; 8 bases are a match to TRBD1. V dropped 3 bases and J dropped 11; count of bases not matched to a gene: 11. Germline CDR1 reads SEHNR; CDR2 reads FQNEAQ (reference sequence). This CDR3 spans 14 amino acids. The CDR3, as DNA: TGTGCCAGCAGCTTCCAGGGGGCGTACAATGAGCAGTACTTC. Translating gives CASSFQGAYNEQYF. Full variable domain (rest looked up from reference TRBV7-9 and TRBJ2-5): DTGVSQNPRHKITKRGQNVTFRCDPISEHNRLYWYRQTLGQGPEFLTYFQNEAQLEKSRLLSDRFSAERPKGSFSTLEIQRTEQGDSAMYLCASSFQGAYNEQYFGPGTRLLVL.